Listed here are 22 T cell receptor beta chains from one sample, sequenced in a study of cytomegalovirus exposure and HLA in healthy donors. In the PCR, 60 Vbeta and 13 Jbeta primers were used. TCRdb keeps only in-frame clones here, not all; method: immunoSEQ multiplex PCR. The sample includes 120,000 or so clones, 80% of them seen just once. Sequenced material: PBMCs. The receptors were sampled from a man aged 25-40 years in good health and CMV-seronegative.

This clone has a handful of counts. The chain has TRBV10-1 and TRBJ2-7; D gene ambiguous. This CDR3 contains 12 residues. V lost 5 bases and J lost 3, with 8 bases in between. Looked up from germline, CDR1 is WNHNN and CDR2 is SYGVQD (reference sequence). CDR3 DNA: TGCGCCAGCAGTCACGACAACTACGAGCAGTACTTC. The encoded protein is CASSHDNYEQYF.

As concerns this clone: The identical CDR3 is also encoded by other nucleotide sequences in the sample. This sequence joins TRBV20-1 and TRBJ2-5, with D hard to call. The CDR3 is made up of 11 amino acids. From germline, CDR1 is DFQATT and CDR2 SNEGSKA (reference sequence). The V end was cut by 6 bases, the J end by 2 bases, with 7 bases between. The CDR3 DNA follows: TGCAGTGCAAGACCTCAAGAGACCCAGTACTTC. It translates to CSARPQETQYF.

With regard to this clone: One end of the junction is discordant with germline, which a read error may explain. The V gene is TRBV7-9, the J gene TRBJ2-7; TRBD2 matches at 7 bases. This CDR3 is built from 14 residues. Per germline, CDR1 SEHNR and CDR2 FQNEAQ (reference sequence). This CDR3 is CSSSSGLVPYEQYF. The CDR3 DNA reads TGTTCCAGCAGCTCTGGACTAGTACCCTACGAGCAGTACTTC.

The J gene is TRBJ2-7, the V gene TRBV19; 7 positions agree with TRBD2. With V trimmed by 1 base and J by 3 bases, 6 bases remained unmatched. This CDR3 has 15 residues. The germline V gene has CDR1 LNHDA and CDR2 SQIVND (reference sequence). The CDR3 sequence is CASSIGSGIVYEQYF. The CDR3 bases are TGTGCCAGTAGTATAGGGAGCGGGATCGTCTACGAGCAGTACTTC.

This clone showed up just a few times. This chain connects TRBV10-1 to TRBJ2-5; D remains unclear. The ends were cut back, 0 bases at V and 9 bases at J, with 11 bases in the middle. Looked up from germline, CDR1 is WNHNN and CDR2 is SYGVQD (reference sequence). The CDR3 runs to 13 residues. CDR3 region: CASSESPGTAQYF. The CDR3 nucleotides are TGCGCCAGCAGTGAGTCTCCTGGTACGGCCCAGTACTTC.

The chain couples TRBV7-3 to TRBJ2-1; 14 bases align to TRBD2. V shed 5 bases, J shed 8 bases, and the junction held 14 bases outside the gene matches. The CDR3 spans 18 residues. CDR1 SGHTA and CDR2 FQGTGA come from the germline V gene. The CDR3 sequence is CASSKRLAGGPGLDEQFF. Here the CDR3 DNA reads TGTGCCAGCAGCAAAAGACTAGCGGGAGGGCCAGGATTGGATGAGCAGTTCTTC.

The chain employs TRBV7-9 and TRBJ2-1; 14 nucleotides align to TRBD2. The V and J ends lost 3 bases and 7 bases, in that order; junction bases with no gene match: 2. The CDR3 is made up of 15 amino acids. Germline CDR1 SEHNR, CDR2 FQNEAQ (reference sequence). The chain's CDR3 is CASSFRTSGRNEQFF. The CDR3 DNA follows: TGTGCCAGCAGCTTTCGGACTAGCGGGAGGAATGAGCAGTTCTTC.

This sequence joins TRBV28 and TRBJ2-1, with a possible D match to TRBD1 (6 bases). The CDR3 consists of 12 residues. From germline, CDR1 is MDHEN and CDR2 SYDVKM. V lost 3 bases, J lost 7 bases, and 7 bases lay in between. The CDR3 sequence is CASSFQGNEQFF. CDR3 sequence (DNA): TGTGCCAGCAGTTTTCAGGGGAATGAGCAGTTCTTC.

The CDR3 protein is CASRGGGSTNYGYTF. CDR3 DNA sequence: TGTGCCAGCAGGGGAGGGGGTTCTACTAACTATGGCTACACCTTC. The chain is built from TRBV7-2 and TRBJ1-2; a possible D gene is TRBD1 (6 bases). The ends were cut back, 6 bases at V and 0 bases at J, with 14 bases in the middle. In germline, CDR1 is SGHTA, CDR2 FQGNSA. This CDR3 contains 15 residues.

The V call is TRBV9, the J call TRBJ1-5; D remains unclear. There are 15 residues in the CDR3. Germline V lookup: CDR1 SGDLS, CDR2 YYNGEE. V was cut by 0 bases and J by 0 bases, with 7 bases left in between. Here the CDR3 DNA reads TGTGCCAGCAGCGTAGCTGGAGATAGCAATCAGCCCCAGCATTTT. This encodes CASSVAGDSNQPQHF.

The chain employs TRBV14 and TRBJ2-5, with D maybe TRBD1 (5 bases). Trimming shortened V by 4 bases and J by 0 bases, and 15 bases separated the two germline ends. The germline V gene encodes CDR1 SGHDN and CDR2 FVKESK. This CDR3 contains 16 residues. CDR3 sequence: CASSPTRKGYQETQYF. CDR3 nucleotides: TGTGCCAGCAGCCCTACCCGGAAGGGGTACCAAGAGACCCAGTACTTC.

This chain joins TRBV4-1 and TRBJ2-3, with TRBD2 identical over 9 bases. With V trimmed by 2 bases and J by 0 bases, 0 bases remained unmatched. Looked up from germline, CDR1 is MGHRA and CDR2 is YSYEKL. This CDR3 comprises 15 residues. CDR3 nucleotides: TGCGCCAGCAGCCAAACTAGCGGGAGCACAGATACGCAGTATTTT. Translating gives CASSQTSGSTDTQYF.

V is TRBV4-1 and J is TRBJ2-1; 8 bases map to TRBD2. The CDR3 consists of 22 residues. Germline loops: CDR1 MGHRA, CDR2 YSYEKL. V shed 0 bases, J shed 7 bases, and the junction held 26 bases outside the gene matches. As DNA, the CDR3 is TGCGCCAGCAGCCAAGATGTTGTCTTTACCCCCTCTAGGGGCGGGAGGAGGAATGAGCAGTTCTTC. Amino acids: CASSQDVVFTPSRGGRRNEQFF.

This chain joins TRBV13 and TRBJ2-1; TRBD1 aligns across 8 bases. After removal of 4 bases from V and 5 bases from J, the junction contained 1 base not matched to a gene. The CDR3 has 13 residues. Germline V gene lookup returns CDR1 PRHDT and CDR2 FYEKMQ (reference sequence). CDR3 loop: CASSSRGHNEQFF. The DNA of the CDR3 is TGTGCCAGCAGCTCCAGGGGGCACAATGAGCAGTTCTTC.

The rearrangement links TRBV13 to TRBJ2-1; 9 bases agree with TRBD2. Germline V lookup: CDR1 PRHDT, CDR2 FYEKMQ (reference sequence). The junction had 5 bases not matched to a gene; V was cut back by 6 bases and J by 8 bases. This CDR3 is built from 13 residues. CDR3 region: CASRAIAGDEQFF. CDR3 nucleotides: TGTGCCAGCAGGGCGATAGCGGGAGATGAGCAGTTCTTC.

The rearrangement uses TRBV6-5 and TRBJ2-3; D is unclear. Trimming removed 5 bases from V and 0 bases from J, with 9 bases in between. This CDR3 is 14 amino acids long. Germline CDR1 and CDR2: MNHEY and SVGAGI. The CDR3 sequence is CASSSSFSTDTQYF. The CDR3 DNA is TGTGCCAGCAGTAGCTCCTTCAGCACAGATACGCAGTATTTT.

This clone was found once. The V call is TRBV27, the J call TRBJ2-1, with D perhaps matching TRBD2 (6 bases). Trimming removed 5 bases from V and 6 bases from J, with 8 bases in between. Germline lookup yields CDR1 MNHEY and CDR2 SMNVEV (reference sequence). The CDR3 consists of 12 residues. CDR3 nucleotides: TGTGCCAGCAGTGGAGCGGGCAATGAGCAGTTCTTC. Translation: CASSGAGNEQFF.

The chain employs TRBV19 and TRBJ1-2, with unresolved D. V dropped 5 bases and J dropped 4 bases, with 17 bases sitting between them. This CDR3 has 15 amino acids. Germline V gene data show CDR1 as LNHDA and CDR2 as SQIVND (reference sequence). The CDR3 bases are TGTGCCAGTAGTCCGGGGAACAACCCACTCTATGGCTACACCTTC. This codes for CASSPGNNPLYGYTF.

This chain uses TRBV6-1 with TRBJ2-6, with TRBD1 matching 7 bases. The CDR3 covers 14 residues. Per the germline V gene, CDR1 is MNHNS and CDR2 is SASEGT. V dropped 8 bases and J dropped 0; count of bases not matched to a gene: 1. CDR3 sequence: CASAGGSGANVLTF. The DNA for the CDR3 is TGTGCCAGCGCAGGGGGCTCTGGGGCCAACGTCCTGACTTTC.

For the CDR3, the DNA is TGTGCCAGCAGTGCCCTCTCTAGCGGGACTTCAAATGAGCAGTTCTTC. It translates to CASSALSSGTSNEQFF. The V gene is TRBV27, the J gene TRBJ2-1; 9 positions agree with TRBD2. Trimming removed 5 bases from V and 7 bases from J; junction bases left unmatched: 12. This CDR3 has 16 amino acids. CDR1 is MNHEY and CDR2 is SMNVEV in the germline V gene (reference sequence).

The table lists this clone with a count of one. Here the CDR3 reads CASSLARQNYGYTF. The CDR3 DNA follows: TGTGCCAGCAGCTTAGCGAGACAGAACTATGGCTACACCTTC. The chain carries TRBV7-9 and TRBJ1-2; weak D call: TRBD1 (5 bases). The V and J ends lost 0 bases and 2 bases respectively, with 7 bases between them. CDR1 is SEHNR, CDR2 FQNEAQ, per germline (reference sequence). CDR3 length equals 14 residues.

This clone appeared a single time. The V and J genes are TRBV5-1 and TRBJ2-7; D perhaps matches TRBD2 (6 bases). V gave up 4 bases and J gave up 1 base, with 18 bases separating them. Germline V gene data show CDR1 as SGHRS and CDR2 as YFSETQ. There are 16 residues in the CDR3. CDR3 sequence (DNA): TGCGCCAGCAGCCCGCGGACCGCCGGGGGATCCTACGAGCAGTACTTC. It specifies CASSPRTAGGSYEQYF.